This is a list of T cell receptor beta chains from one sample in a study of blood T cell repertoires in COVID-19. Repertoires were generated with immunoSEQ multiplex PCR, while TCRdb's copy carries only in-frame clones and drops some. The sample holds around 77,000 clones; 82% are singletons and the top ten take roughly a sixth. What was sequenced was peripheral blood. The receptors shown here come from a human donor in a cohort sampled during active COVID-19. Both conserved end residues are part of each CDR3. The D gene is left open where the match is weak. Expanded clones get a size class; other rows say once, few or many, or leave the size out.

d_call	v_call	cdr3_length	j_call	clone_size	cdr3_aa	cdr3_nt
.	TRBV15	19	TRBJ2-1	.	CATSRSLLMTVSVYNEQFF	TGTGCCACCAGCAGATCCCTGCTTATGACAGTATCGGTCTACAATGAGCAGTTCTTC
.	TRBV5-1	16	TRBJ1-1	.	CASSLTGSMLNTEAFF	TGCGCCAGCAGCTTGACAGGGTCCATGTTGAACACTGAAGCTTTCTTT
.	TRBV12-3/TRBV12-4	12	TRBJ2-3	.	CASTASADTQYF	TGTGCCAGCACCGCCTCAGCAGATACGCAGTATTTT
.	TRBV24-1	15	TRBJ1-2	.	CATSEYDKANYGYTF	TGTGCCACCAGTGAATACGACAAGGCTAACTATGGCTACACCTTC
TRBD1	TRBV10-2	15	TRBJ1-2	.	CASSDRGPLGYGYTF	TGCGCCAGCAGTGACAGGGGGCCCTTAGGCTATGGCTACACCTTC
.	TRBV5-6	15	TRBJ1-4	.	CASSRRGRTNEKLFF	TGTGCCAGCAGTCGCAGGGGTAGGACTAATGAAAAACTGTTTTTT
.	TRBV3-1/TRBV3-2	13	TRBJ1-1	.	CASTGIKGTEAFF	TGTGCCAGCACAGGTATTAAGGGGACTGAAGCTTTCTTT
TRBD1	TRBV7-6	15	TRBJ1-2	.	CASSPRTGRDYGYTF	TGTGCCAGCAGCCCCCGGACAGGACGGGACTATGGCTACACCTTC
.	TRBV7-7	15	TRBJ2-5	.	CASSVSEVIQETQYF	TGTGCTAGCAGCGTTTCCGAGGTTATCCAAGAGACCCAGTACTTC
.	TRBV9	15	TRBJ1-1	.	CASTKTGLLNTEAFF	TGTGCCAGCACCAAAACGGGACTCCTGAACACTGAAGCTTTCTTT
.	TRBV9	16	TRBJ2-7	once	CASTATVGLFSYEQYF	TGTGCCAGCACCGCCACCGTGGGACTCTTCTCCTACGAGCAGTACTTC
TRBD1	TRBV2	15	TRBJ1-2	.	CASSSGTGGGYGYTF	TGTGCCAGCAGTTCCGGGACAGGGGGAGGATATGGCTACACCTTC
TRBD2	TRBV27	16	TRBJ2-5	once	CASSLLGAGVGETQYF	TGTGCCAGCAGTTTACTCGGAGCGGGGGTTGGCGAGACCCAGTACTTC
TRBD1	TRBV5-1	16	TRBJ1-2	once	CASSPSGTGYPDGYTF	TGCGCCAGCAGCCCTTCCGGGACAGGGTATCCCGATGGCTACACCTTC
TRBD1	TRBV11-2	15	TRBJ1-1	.	CASRSPGGWGTEAFF	TGTGCCAGCAGGTCTCCAGGGGGCTGGGGCACTGAAGCTTTCTTT
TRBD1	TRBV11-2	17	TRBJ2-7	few	CASRPTGQGPQSLEQYF	TGTGCCAGCAGACCAACCGGACAGGGTCCACAGTCTCTGGAGCAGTACTTC